These 19 T cell receptor beta chains were sequenced from one sample in a study of blood T cell repertoires in COVID-19. Clones were read by immunoSEQ multiplex PCR, and TCRdb kept only the in-frame ones, dropping some. This sample has about 470,000 clones, with 75% to 90% found just once. The sample taken for sequencing was PBMCs or T cells enriched from blood (not recorded which). Source of these receptors: a woman aged 18-29 years who had recovered from COVID-19.

This chain joins TRBV7-2 and TRBJ2-1; 7 positions agree with TRBD2. The CDR3 loop spans 18 amino acids. The trim removed 7 bases at V and 9 bases at J, leaving 24 bases unmatched. CDR1 and CDR2 from the germline V gene are SGHTA and FQGNSA. For the CDR3, the DNA is TGTGCCAGCAATTCAGGCGAGGGGAGGCTAGCGGCCTCTGGTGAGCAGTTCTTC. The encoded protein is CASNSGEGRLAASGEQFF.

This chain joins TRBV29-1 and TRBJ1-1, with D perhaps matching TRBD1 (5 bases). The CDR3 loop spans 13 amino acids. The germline V gene encodes CDR1 SQVTM and CDR2 ANQGSEA. The germline V and J ends were trimmed by 7 bases and 0 bases, with 12 bases remaining between them. Here the CDR3 DNA reads TGCAGCGCCACGACAGATCTGAACACTGAAGCTTTCTTT. Protein: CSATTDLNTEAFF. The full variable domain, its missing parts supplied by reference TRBV29-1 and TRBJ1-1, is SAVISQKPSRDICQRGTSLTIQCQVDSQVTMMFWYRQQPGQSLTLIATANQGSEATYESGFVIDKFPISRPNLTFSTLTVSNMSPEDSSIYLCSATTDLNTEAFFGQGTRLTVV.

The genes are TRBV5-1 and TRBJ2-1, with 7 bases aligning to TRBD2. CDR3 length: 15 amino acids. V was pared by 5 bases and J by 5 bases, with 10 bases of the junction left unmatched. CDR1 and CDR2 from the germline V gene are SGHRS and YFSETQ. The CDR3 DNA reads TGCGCCAGCAGGCTGGGACTAAACTTAGACAATGAGCAGTTCTTC. This encodes CASRLGLNLDNEQFF.

The gene calls are TRBV6-6 and TRBJ2-5, with a weak D call TRBD1 (5 bases). The V gene lost 11 bases and the J gene lost 4 bases, with 17 bases spanning the gap. Per the germline V gene, CDR1 is MNHNY and CDR2 is SVGAGI (reference sequence). The CDR3 consists of 13 residues. DNA of the CDR3: TGTGCCTGCAAAAGGGGTGGCGGAGAGACCCAGTACTTC. It specifies CACKRGGGETQYF.

This chain connects TRBV6-5 to TRBJ1-5, with D perhaps matching TRBD1 (6 bases). Germline values: CDR1 MNHEY, CDR2 SVGAGI. This CDR3 is 15 amino acids long. Trimming took 8 bases from V and 7 from J, leaving 21 bases between them. The CDR3 region is CASGGEGDPGQPQHF. CDR3 nucleotide sequence: TGTGCCAGCGGCGGTGAGGGGGATCCGGGGCAGCCCCAGCATTTT.

To note about this clone: Other nucleotide sequences from this sample produce the same CDR3. This rearrangement joins TRBV2 to TRBJ2-3; D is unclear. Trimming pared 8 bases from V and 0 bases from J, leaving 12 bases between. From germline, CDR1 is SNHLY and CDR2 FYNNEI. The length of the CDR3 is 14 residues. CDR3 sequence reads: CASSPDTSTDTQYF. DNA of the CDR3: TGTGCCAGCTCCCCAGACACTAGCACAGATACGCAGTATTTT. Together with reference TRBV2 and TRBJ2-3, the CDR3 gives the full variable domain: EPEVTQTPSHQVTQMGQEVILRCVPISNHLYFYWYRQILGQKVEFLVSFYNNEISEKSEIFDDQFSVERPDGSNFTLKIRSTKLEDSAMYFCASSPDTSTDTQYFGPGTRLTVL.

This chain links TRBV19 with TRBJ2-7; TRBD2 is a possible D gene (6 bases). The length of the CDR3 is 16 residues. With 3 bases removed from V and 1 base from J, the gap between germline ends came to 16 bases. The germline CDR1 and CDR2 sequences are LNHDA and SQIVND (reference sequence). The CDR3 sequence: CASSIEGGPGSYEQYF. The CDR3 DNA reads TGTGCCAGTAGTATCGAGGGAGGTCCGGGGTCCTACGAGCAGTACTTC.

The chain recombines TRBV28 with TRBJ1-5; D is uncertain. Trimming stripped 2 bases from V and 7 bases from J, with 6 bases between. Germline values: CDR1 MDHEN, CDR2 SYDVKM. The CDR3 contains 12 residues. The CDR3 sequence is CASSLGVQPQHF. The DNA of the CDR3 is TGTGCCAGCAGTTTAGGAGTCCAGCCCCAGCATTTT.

This clone was found a few times. The chain links TRBV25-1 to TRBJ1-1, with D tentatively TRBD1 (5 bases). This CDR3 is 15 amino acids long. CDR1 is MGHDK, CDR2 SYGVNS, per germline. The germline V and J ends were trimmed by 1 base and 3 bases, with 12 bases remaining between them. The CDR3 DNA reads as TGTGCCAGCAGTGAATGGGGGGGAAGGGACACTGAAGCTTTCTTT. Amino acids: CASSEWGGRDTEAFF.

The table lists this clone with a few counts. In DNA form, the CDR3 reads TGCGCCAGCAGCCAAGATTGGACAGCTGGCTACGAGCAGTACTTC. Its translation: CASSQDWTAGYEQYF. The V call is TRBV4-1, the J call TRBJ2-7; TRBD1 is a possible D gene (6 bases). V shed 0 bases and J shed 3 bases, with 12 bases lying between them. Germline V gene data show CDR1 as MGHRA and CDR2 as YSYEKL. The CDR3 is 15 residues long.

The V gene is TRBV28, the J gene TRBJ2-1; a possible D gene is TRBD2 (6 bases). Trimming cost V 3 bases and J 8 bases, with 11 bases left between them. CDR1 is MDHEN, CDR2 SYDVKM, per germline. This CDR3 contains 13 residues. The CDR3 nucleotides read TGTGCCAGCAGTTTGGGGGGTGGGTATGAGCAGTTCTTC. It codes for CASSLGGGYEQFF.

This clone has more than one count but fewer than ten. V and J are TRBV5-4 and TRBJ1-1; 9 bases align to TRBD1. The length of the CDR3 is 15 residues. V lost 4 bases and J lost 3; bases outside the gene matches: 7. CDR1 and CDR2 from the germline V gene are SGHNT and YYREEE (reference sequence). The CDR3 coding sequence is TGTGCCAGCAGCCGCCGGGACAGGGAGGACACTGAAGCTTTCTTT. Translating it yields CASSRRDREDTEAFF.

The chain joins TRBV4-1 to TRBJ1-1; D remains unclear. CDR1 is MGHRA and CDR2 is YSYEKL in the germline V gene. The ends were cut back, 0 bases at V and 8 bases at J, with 10 bases in the middle. The CDR3 loop spans 13 amino acids. In DNA form, the CDR3 reads TGCGCCAGCAGCCAAGAAACGGAGAAAGAAGCTTTCTTT. It codes for CASSQETEKEAFF.

In its sample, this clone was seen a few times. A read error is possible here, since a much larger clone lies one base away. The chain links TRBV2 to TRBJ2-2; 10 positions agree with TRBD2. From germline, CDR1 is SNHLY and CDR2 FYNNEI. CDR3 size: 15 residues. Germline trimming cut 4 bases from V and 1 base from J; bases unmatched to any gene: 0. The CDR3 reads CASSGTSGNTGELFF. Written as DNA, the CDR3 is TGTGCCAGCAGTGGGACTAGCGGGAACACCGGGGAGCTGTTTTTT.

Note on this clone: The same CDR3 also results from other DNA sequences found in this sample. J is TRBJ2-2 and V is TRBV5-1; possibly TRBD1 for D (5 bases). CDR1 is SGHRS and CDR2 is YFSETQ in the germline V gene. Trimming removed 1 base at V and 5 bases at J, with 6 bases between. The CDR3 has 13 residues. The CDR3 nucleotides are TGCGCCAGCAGCTTGTCAGGGACCGGGGAGCTGTTTTTT. As protein: CASSLSGTGELFF. The full variable domain, with the rest looked up from reference TRBV5-1 and TRBJ2-2, is KAGVTQTPRYLIKTRGQQVTLSCSPISGHRSVSWYQQTPGQGLQFLFEYFSETQRNKGNFPGRFSGRQFSNSRSEMNVSTLELGDSALYLCASSLSGTGELFFGEGSRLTVL.

The chain links TRBV28 to TRBJ1-4; 11 bases line up with TRBD1. The CDR3 runs to 17 residues. With 2 bases clipped from V and 7 bases from J, the junction kept 9 bases outside the gene matches. Germline CDR1 MDHEN, CDR2 SYDVKM. The CDR3 reads CASSLDKAGQGAEKLFF. The CDR3 nucleotides read TGTGCCAGCAGTTTAGATAAGGCAGGACAGGGGGCTGAAAAACTGTTTTTT.

Turning to this clone: Other DNA sequences of this sample code for an identical CDR3. This rearrangement joins TRBV2 to TRBJ1-5; D is perhaps TRBD1 (5 bases). The germline V gene has CDR1 SNHLY and CDR2 FYNNEI. Trimming left V 4 bases short and J 4 bases short, with 11 bases between. The CDR3 is made up of 14 amino acids. As DNA, the CDR3 is TGTGCCAGCAGTGGGCAGGGTGGGAATCAGCCCCAGCATTTT. This translates into CASSGQGGNQPQHF.

The V and J genes are TRBV29-1 and TRBJ1-1; the D gene is possibly TRBD1 (5 bases). Between the trimmed V and J ends, which lost 7 bases and 3 bases, there was a span of 18 bases. This CDR3 comprises 14 residues. The germline gives CDR1 SQVTM, CDR2 ANQGSEA. The CDR3 region is CSAKRGSPDTEAFF. CDR3 bases: TGCAGCGCCAAAAGGGGCAGCCCGGACACTGAAGCTTTCTTT.

This clone was found once. This rearrangement joins TRBV29-1 to TRBJ1-3; D uncertain. The CDR3 is 11 residues long. Trimming shortened V by 3 bases and J by 5 bases, and 5 bases separated the two germline ends. Germline CDR1 and CDR2: SQVTM and ANQGSEA. The CDR3 bases are TGCAGCGTTGATAAGCGAAACACCATATATTTT. Translation: CSVDKRNTIYF.